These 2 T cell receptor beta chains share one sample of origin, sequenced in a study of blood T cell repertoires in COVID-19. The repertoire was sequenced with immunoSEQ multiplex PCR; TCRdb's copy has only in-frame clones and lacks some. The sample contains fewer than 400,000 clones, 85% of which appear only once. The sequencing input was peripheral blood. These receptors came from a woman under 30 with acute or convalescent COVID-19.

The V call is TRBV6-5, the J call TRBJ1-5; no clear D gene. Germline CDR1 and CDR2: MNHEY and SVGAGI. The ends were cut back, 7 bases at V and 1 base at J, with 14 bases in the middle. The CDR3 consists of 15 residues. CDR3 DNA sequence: TGTGCCAGCACCCCCGAGGGATGGAGCAATCAGCCCCAGCATTTT. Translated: CASTPEGWSNQPQHF.

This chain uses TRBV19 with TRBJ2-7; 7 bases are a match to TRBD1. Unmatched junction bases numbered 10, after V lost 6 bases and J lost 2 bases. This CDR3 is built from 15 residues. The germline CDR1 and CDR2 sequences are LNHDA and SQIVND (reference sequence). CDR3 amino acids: CASRPGQNLAYEQYF. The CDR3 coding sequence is TGTGCCAGTAGGCCGGGACAGAATTTAGCCTACGAGCAGTACTTC.